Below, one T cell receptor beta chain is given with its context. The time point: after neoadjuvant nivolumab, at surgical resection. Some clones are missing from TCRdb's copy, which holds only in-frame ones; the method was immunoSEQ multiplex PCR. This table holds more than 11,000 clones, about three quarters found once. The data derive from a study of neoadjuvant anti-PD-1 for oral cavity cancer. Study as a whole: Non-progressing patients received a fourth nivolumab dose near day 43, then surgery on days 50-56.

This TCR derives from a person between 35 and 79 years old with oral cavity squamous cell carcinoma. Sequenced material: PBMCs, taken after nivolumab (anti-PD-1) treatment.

The CDR3 loop is CASSIQGSSNQPQHF. The CDR3 region has the DNA TGTGCCAGTAGTATACAGGGCTCAAGCAATCAGCCCCAGCATTTT. V gene TRBV19 combines with J gene TRBJ1-5; a possible D gene is TRBD1 (5 bases). The CDR3 consists of 15 residues. V was cut by 2 bases and J by 1 base, with 9 bases left in between. In germline, CDR1 is LNHDA, CDR2 SQIVND (reference sequence).